Shown below are 20 T cell receptor beta chains from a single sample sequenced in a study of graft-versus-host responses after intestinal transplantation. These receptors have no known antigen. Produced via immunoSEQ multiplex PCR; TCRdb's table is partial and in-frame only. The data hold about 39,000 clones, with approximately 93% observed a single time. The material sequenced was unstimulated CD8+ T cells sorted from spleen or lymph node cells, taken before transplant. These receptors were taken from a human donor who was the organ donor for an intestinal transplant.

This chain connects TRBV11-2 to TRBJ2-2, with 7 bases lining up with TRBD2. V dropped 5 bases and J dropped 7; count of bases not matched to a gene: 16. Germline V gene lookup returns CDR1 SGHAT and CDR2 FQNNGV. This CDR3 has 17 amino acids. CDR3 in DNA: TGTGCCAGCAGCCTCAGACTGGGGGGGTTGGAACACGGGGAGCTGTTTTTT. Its translation: CASSLRLGGLEHGELFF.

The CDR3 DNA is TGTGCCAGCAGAGCATATGACAGGAACACTGAAGCTTTCTTT. This translates into CASRAYDRNTEAFF. This chain joins TRBV7-3 and TRBJ1-1; weak D call: TRBD1 (5 bases). The CDR3 is 14 residues long. V dropped 6 bases and J dropped 1 base, with 12 bases sitting between them. CDR1 and CDR2 from the germline V gene are SGHTA and FQGTGA.

The J gene is TRBJ1-5, the V gene TRBV7-8; D is undetermined. CDR3 length: 14 residues. The germline CDR1 and CDR2 sequences are SGHVS and FQNEAQ. Deletions cut 1 base from V and 2 bases from J, with 6 bases between. CDR3 protein: CASSLGPGNQPQHF. The DNA for the CDR3 is TGTGCCAGCAGCTTAGGCCCAGGCAATCAGCCCCAGCATTTT. Combining the CDR3 with reference TRBV7-8 and TRBJ1-5 gives the whole variable domain GAGVSQSPRYKVAKRGQDVALRCDPISGHVSLFWYQQALGQGPEFLTYFQNEAQLDKSGLPSDRFFAERPEGSVSTLKIQRTQQEDSAVYLCASSLGPGNQPQHFGDGTRLSIL.

The chain uses TRBV9 and TRBJ2-3; D could derive from TRBD1 or TRBD2 (6 bases each). This CDR3 has 13 residues. The V gene's germline CDR1 is SGDLS and CDR2 YYNGEE. V was clipped by 7 bases and J by 4 bases, with 13 bases between them. The CDR3 loop reads CASGGLAADTQYF. As DNA, the CDR3 is TGTGCCAGCGGGGGGCTAGCAGCAGATACGCAGTATTTT.

The rearrangement links TRBV10-3 to TRBJ2-2; TRBD1 aligns across 10 bases. The J segment lost 5 bases and the V segment lost 8 bases, leaving 2 bases of the junction unmatched. The germline V gene has CDR1 ENHRY and CDR2 SYGVKD. The CDR3 loop spans 13 amino acids. The CDR3 here is CAIRTGGTGELFF. The CDR3 DNA reads TGTGCCATCCGGACAGGGGGTACCGGGGAGCTGTTTTTT.

This sequence joins TRBV13 and TRBJ2-2; the D is unclear. This CDR3 region has 12 residues. The V gene lost 5 bases and the J gene lost 3 bases, with 4 bases spanning the gap. CDR1 is PRHDT and CDR2 is FYEKMQ in the germline V gene (reference sequence). DNA of the CDR3: TGTGCCAGCAGCCCGTACACCGGGGAGCTGTTTTTT. This gives the protein CASSPYTGELFF.

V gene TRBV21-1 combines with J gene TRBJ1-5; no DNA check was done on the table's D call, TRBD1. TRBV21-1 is reported as a pseudogene. The CDR3 extends over 18 amino acids. For the CDR3, the DNA is TGTGCCAGCAGCAAGGGTCCAGACAGGGACCACTCCAATCAGCCCCAGCATTTT. Its protein product is CASSKGPDRDHSNQPQHF.

The chain couples TRBV6-5 to TRBJ2-7; tentatively, D is TRBD2 (5 bases). There are 14 residues in the CDR3. Trimming took 4 bases from V and 3 from J, leaving 13 bases between them. Germline CDR1 reads MNHEY; CDR2 reads SVGAGI. Written as DNA, the CDR3 is TGTGCCAGCAGTTCGGACGGACTGGTCTACGAGCAGTACTTC. Translated, it gives CASSSDGLVYEQYF.

This clone showed up just once. The CDR3 here is CASSVGGLAGLNNEQFF. The CDR3 DNA follows: TGTGCCAGCAGCGTAGGGGGTCTAGCGGGACTGAACAATGAGCAGTTCTTC. This chain links TRBV9 with TRBJ2-1; 9 nucleotides align to TRBD2. Trimming at V came to 0 bases and at J to 5 bases, leaving 9 bases not matched to a gene. The CDR3 length is 17 residues. The V gene's germline CDR1 is SGDLS and CDR2 YYNGEE.

The J gene is TRBJ1-2, the V gene TRBV5-6, with D tentatively TRBD1 (5 bases). CDR3 size: 11 residues. V gave up 3 bases and J gave up 14 bases, with 14 bases separating them. Germline CDR1 is SGHDT and CDR2 is YYEEEE. The CDR3 nucleotides read TGTGCCAGCAGCTGGGGGAACAAGGGGACCTTC. It encodes CASSWGNKGTF.

The rearrangement joins TRBV4-3 to TRBJ1-1, with a tentative D call TRBD1 (5 bases). Trimming stripped 4 bases from V and 1 base from J, with 10 bases between. The CDR3 is 14 residues long. Germline CDR1 is LGHNA and CDR2 is YSLEER. This CDR3 reads CASSPPGQNTEAFF. CDR3 in DNA: TGCGCCAGCAGCCCTCCAGGACAGAACACTGAAGCTTTCTTT.

The genes are TRBV28 and TRBJ1-1; 7 positions agree with TRBD1. The V segment lost 1 base and the J segment 4 bases; nucleotides outside the gene matches: 6. The germline gives CDR1 MDHEN, CDR2 SYDVKM. The CDR3 contains 15 residues. Here the CDR3 DNA reads TGTGCCAGCAGTTTATTAGGGGGCAGGGTCACTGAAGCTTTCTTT. It specifies CASSLLGGRVTEAFF.

J is TRBJ2-7 and V is TRBV7-2, with 7 bases that match TRBD2. The CDR3 length is 15 residues. The V segment lost 6 bases and the J segment 2 bases; nucleotides outside the gene matches: 10. Germline V gene sequence: CDR1 SGHTA, CDR2 FQGNSA. The CDR3 reads CASRPLLALAYEQYF. The CDR3 bases are TGTGCCAGCAGACCGCTACTAGCGCTCGCCTACGAGCAGTACTTC.

The chain recombines TRBV7-9 with TRBJ1-6, with a possible D match to TRBD1 (5 bases). Per germline, CDR1 SEHNR and CDR2 FQNEAQ (reference sequence). V was cut by 6 bases and J by 4 bases, with 16 bases left in between. The CDR3 has 16 amino acids. The CDR3 here is CASRVYRGGYNSPLHF. The CDR3 coding sequence is TGTGCCAGCAGGGTCTACCGGGGCGGTTATAATTCACCCCTCCACTTT.

The DNA of the CDR3 is TGTGCCAGCAGCTTAGGGACCGAGCAGTACTTC. Translated, it gives CASSLGTEQYF. This chain joins TRBV7-8 and TRBJ2-5; D remains ambiguous. TRBJ2-7 explains the end of the DNA better; the J call may be wrong. Germline values: CDR1 SGHVS, CDR2 FQNEAQ. The CDR3 covers 11 residues.

The rearrangement joins TRBV28 to TRBJ2-7; TRBD1 aligns across 7 bases. J gave up 6 bases and V 6 bases, and 5 bases lay outside the gene matches. CDR1 is MDHEN, CDR2 SYDVKM, per germline. The CDR3 is 12 amino acids. CDR3 DNA sequence: TGTGCCAGCAGCGGGGCAGGGGGCGAGCAGTACTTC. This encodes CASSGAGGEQYF.

The V gene is TRBV5-6, the J gene TRBJ2-3; possibly TRBD2 for D (6 bases). Trimming removed 4 bases from V and 7 bases from J, with 16 bases in between. The CDR3 consists of 14 residues. Germline CDR1 is SGHDT and CDR2 is YYEEEE. The CDR3 loop reads CASSRDSLGNTQYF. In DNA, the CDR3 is TGTGCCAGCAGCCGGGACTCCCTCGGTAATACGCAGTATTTT.

The V call is TRBV23-1, the J call TRBJ2-5, with 7 bases identical to TRBD2. TRBV23-1 is recorded as an ORF, its role being uncertain. CDR3 length: 18 residues. The V segment lost 0 bases and the J segment 7 bases; nucleotides outside the gene matches: 17. This chain's CDR3 is CASSQSNWRESCFGTQYF. The CDR3 bases are TGCGCCAGCAGTCAATCTAACTGGCGGGAGTCGTGTTTTGGGACCCAGTACTTC.

The chain joins TRBV4-1 to TRBJ2-3; 8 nucleotides line up with TRBD1. The V gene's germline CDR1 is MGHRA and CDR2 YSYEKL. The CDR3 length is 15 residues. V gave up 1 base and J gave up 1 base; unmatched junction bases: 1. CDR3 nucleotide sequence: TGCGCCAGCAGCCAAGTACAGGGGGGCACAGATACGCAGTATTTT. It codes for CASSQVQGGTDTQYF.

The chain combines TRBV7-9 with TRBJ2-3; D gene unclear. The CDR3 runs 14 residues. V lost 0 bases and J lost 2, with 6 bases in between. The germline CDR1 and CDR2 sequences are SEHNR and FQNEAQ (reference sequence). The CDR3 sequence: CASSLARNTDTQYF. The CDR3 DNA reads TGTGCCAGCAGCTTAGCACGGAACACAGATACGCAGTATTTT.